The 18 T cell receptor beta chains presented below share a single source sample, sequenced in a study of T cell responses to AZD1222 COVID-19 vaccine. The table came from immunoSEQ multiplex PCR; TCRdb's copy has only in-frame clones and leaves some out. Seen here are around 150,000 clones, more than 85% observed once, and the top ten hold 2.3%. The specimen comprised peripheral blood, sampled on day 0 of AZD1222 vaccination. These receptors all stem from an adult in good health.

The rearrangement uses TRBV10-2 and TRBJ1-1; D is ambiguous. CDR3 length equals 12 residues. V was cut by 6 bases and J by 11 bases, with 16 bases left in between. Germline V gene sequence: CDR1 WSHSY, CDR2 SAAADI. The CDR3 DNA sequence: TGCGCCAGCAGCAACGACTACATGGGGGCTTTCTTT. This gives the protein CASSNDYMGAFF.

V usage is TRBV5-6 and J usage is TRBJ2-5; 8 bases agree with TRBD1. The V gene's germline CDR1 is SGHDT and CDR2 YYEEEE. Unmatched junction bases numbered 3, after V lost 0 bases and J lost 2 bases. The CDR3 has 15 amino acids. CDR3 DNA sequence: TGTGCCAGCAGCTTGGCTCGACAGGGGCAAGAGACCCAGTACTTC. This gives the protein CASSLARQGQETQYF.

Only one count was recorded for this clone. The chain combines TRBV7-2 with TRBJ1-1, with D possibly being TRBD1 (6 bases). The CDR3 extends over 15 amino acids. CDR1 and CDR2 from the germline V gene are SGHTA and FQGNSA. The V and J ends lost 5 bases and 2 bases respectively, with 15 bases between them. CDR3 sequence reads: CASSPAGTINTEAFF. CDR3 sequence (DNA): TGTGCCAGCAGCCCGGCCGGGACAATAAACACTGAAGCTTTCTTT.

This rearrangement joins TRBV14 to TRBJ2-1, with D possibly TRBD2 on 5 matching bases. V lost 5 bases and J 1 base, leaving 15 bases between the germline ends. The CDR3 totals 16 residues. Germline CDR1 SGHDN, CDR2 FVKESK. CDR3 DNA: TGTGCCAGCAGCTATGACTCCCCGGGATCCTACAATGAGCAGTTCTTC. It translates to CASSYDSPGSYNEQFF.

The genes are TRBV11-2 and TRBJ2-7, with D maybe TRBD1 (5 bases). This CDR3 region has 14 residues. The V end lost 5 bases, the J end lost 3 bases, and 14 bases lay between the germline ends. CDR1 and CDR2 (germline): SGHAT, FQNNGV. CDR3 sequence: CASSQGLSGYEQYF. CDR3 nucleotide sequence: TGTGCCAGCAGCCAGGGATTATCTGGCTACGAGCAGTACTTC.

The rearrangement uses TRBV9 and TRBJ2-3, with D tentatively TRBD2 (6 bases). CDR1 and CDR2 from the germline V gene are SGDLS and YYNGEE. Trimming shortened V by 2 bases and J by 5 bases, and 18 bases separated the two germline ends. This CDR3 is built from 16 residues. CDR3 DNA sequence: TGTGCCAGCAGCGTCCGACTAGGCCCCTCGGGAGATACGCAGTATTTT. Its protein product is CASSVRLGPSGDTQYF.

The CDR3 here is CASSLNAEAFF. The CDR3 DNA follows: TGTGCCAGCAGCCTCAACGCTGAAGCTTTCTTT. The chain employs TRBV5-4 and TRBJ1-1; D not certain. The CDR3 has 11 amino acids. The ends were cut back, 4 bases at V and 6 bases at J, with 7 bases in the middle. In germline, CDR1 is SGHNT, CDR2 YYREEE (reference sequence).

This clone appeared once. The chain recombines TRBV15 with TRBJ2-3; 9 bases map to TRBD2. J was trimmed by 0 bases and V by 2 bases; bases with no gene match: 9. The germline gives CDR1 LNHNV, CDR2 YYDKDF (reference sequence). This CDR3 region has 18 residues. The CDR3 protein is CATSRYKKAGGSTDTQYF. The CDR3, as DNA: TGTGCCACCAGCAGATATAAAAAGGCGGGGGGGAGCACAGATACGCAGTATTTT.

The chain is built from TRBV18 and TRBJ2-1, with 14 bases fitting TRBD2. This CDR3 contains 15 residues. The J segment lost 7 bases and the V segment lost 2 bases, leaving 1 base of the junction unmatched. Germline CDR1 KGHSH, CDR2 LQKENI. CDR3 in amino acids: CASSPGTSGSNEQFF. Written as DNA, the CDR3 is TGTGCCAGCTCACCAGGGACTAGCGGGAGTAATGAGCAGTTCTTC.

V usage is TRBV24-1 and J usage is TRBJ1-2; TRBD1 agrees at 8 bases. Germline V gene lookup returns CDR1 KGHDR and CDR2 SFDVKD. V lost 5 bases to trimming and J lost 7 bases; unmatched junction nucleotides: 5. CDR3 size: 13 residues. CDR3 residues: CATSAGGSSGYTF. The CDR3 DNA follows: TGTGCCACCAGTGCAGGGGGCAGTTCTGGCTACACCTTC.

V gene TRBV14 combines with J gene TRBJ1-4; weak D call: TRBD1 (5 bases). This CDR3 region has 16 residues. The germline V gene has CDR1 SGHDN and CDR2 FVKESK. Trimming shortened V by 5 bases and J by 0 bases, and 13 bases separated the two germline ends. The CDR3 coding sequence is TGTGCCAGCAGCGCCACAGGAGGTGCAACTAATGAAAAACTGTTTTTT. Encoded protein: CASSATGGATNEKLFF.

CDR3 in DNA: TGTGCCAGTAGTACCGGACAGGCAGCGCTTGGCTACACCTTC. It specifies CASSTGQAALGYTF. The gene calls are TRBV19 and TRBJ1-2, with 7 bases that match TRBD1. J was trimmed by 7 bases and V by 4 bases; bases with no gene match: 9. The CDR3 totals 14 residues. Germline V lookup: CDR1 LNHDA, CDR2 SQIVND (reference sequence).

The J gene is TRBJ2-1, the V gene TRBV7-3; no firm D call. Trimming took 5 bases from V and 1 from J, leaving 12 bases between them. Per germline, CDR1 SGHTA and CDR2 FQGTGA. CDR3 length: 15 residues. Here the CDR3 reads CASSPPGLSYNEQFF. CDR3 DNA sequence: TGTGCCAGCAGCCCCCCCGGGTTATCCTACAATGAGCAGTTCTTC. The full variable domain, in which reference TRBV7-3 and TRBJ2-1 provide the parts outside the CDR3, is GAGVSQTPSNKVTEKGKYVELRCDPISGHTALYWYRQSLGQGPEFLIYFQGTGAADDSGLPNDRFFAVRPEGSVSTLKIQRTERGDSAVYLCASSPPGLSYNEQFFGPGTRLTVL.

The chain joins TRBV23-1 to TRBJ2-1; D may be TRBD1 (6 bases). TRBV23-1 counts as an open reading frame of uncertain function. This CDR3 contains 9 residues. Trimming left V 7 bases short and J 14 bases short, with 9 bases between. The CDR3 reads CASKGVEFF. CDR3 sequence (DNA): TGCGCCAGCAAGGGGGTGGAGTTCTTC.

The chain uses TRBV7-2 and TRBJ2-1, with TRBD1 identical over 10 bases. Germline CDR1 SGHTA, CDR2 FQGNSA. With V trimmed by 5 bases and J by 3 bases, 4 bases remained unmatched. The CDR3 consists of 15 residues. The CDR3 protein is CASSPWTGGYNEQFF. CDR3 coding DNA: TGTGCCAGCAGCCCCTGGACAGGGGGCTACAATGAGCAGTTCTTC.

V usage is TRBV27 and J usage is TRBJ1-6; 8 bases agree with TRBD1. Germline loops: CDR1 MNHEY, CDR2 SMNVEV (reference sequence). This CDR3 contains 14 residues. Trimming at V came to 7 bases and at J to 10 bases, leaving 9 bases not matched to a gene. DNA for the CDR3: TGTGCCAGCACCCCCACAGGGGGAGCATCACCCCTCCACTTT. Protein product: CASTPTGGASPLHF.

V is TRBV18 and J is TRBJ2-1; TRBD2 agrees at 7 bases. This CDR3 comprises 14 residues. Germline CDR1 reads KGHSH; CDR2 reads LQKENI. V dropped 4 bases and J dropped 2; count of bases not matched to a gene: 2. The CDR3 is CASSQGLAYNEQFF. The CDR3, as DNA: TGTGCCAGCTCACAAGGACTAGCCTACAATGAGCAGTTCTTC.

The chain recombines TRBV28 with TRBJ1-1, with D unclear. CDR3 length: 14 amino acids. Trimming took off 5 bases at V and 2 bases at J, with 12 bases between the two ends. From germline, CDR1 is MDHEN and CDR2 SYDVKM. DNA for the CDR3: TGTGCCAGCAGTCGCCCCAAAACTAACACTGAAGCTTTCTTT. It specifies CASSRPKTNTEAFF.